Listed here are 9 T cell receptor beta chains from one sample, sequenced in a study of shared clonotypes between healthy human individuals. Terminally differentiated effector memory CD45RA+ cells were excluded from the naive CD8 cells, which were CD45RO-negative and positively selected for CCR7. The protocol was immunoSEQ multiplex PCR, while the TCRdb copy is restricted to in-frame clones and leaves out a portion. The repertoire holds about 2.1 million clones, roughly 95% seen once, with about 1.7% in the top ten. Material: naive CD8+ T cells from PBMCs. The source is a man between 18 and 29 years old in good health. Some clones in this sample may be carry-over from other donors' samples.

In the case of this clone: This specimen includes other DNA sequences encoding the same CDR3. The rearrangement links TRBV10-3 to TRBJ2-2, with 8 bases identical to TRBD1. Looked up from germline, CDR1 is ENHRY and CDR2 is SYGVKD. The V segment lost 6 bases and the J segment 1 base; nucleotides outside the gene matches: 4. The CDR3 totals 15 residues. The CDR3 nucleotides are TGTGCCATCAGCTCCGGGACAGGGAACACCGGGGAGCTGTTTTTT. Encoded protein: CAISSGTGNTGELFF.

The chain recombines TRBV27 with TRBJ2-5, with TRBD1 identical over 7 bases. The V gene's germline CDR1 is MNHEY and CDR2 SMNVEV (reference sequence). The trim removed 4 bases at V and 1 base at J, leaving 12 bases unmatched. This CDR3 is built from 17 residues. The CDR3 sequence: CASSSLPGNRGQETQYF. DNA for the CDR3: TGTGCCAGCAGTTCCCTCCCTGGAAACAGGGGCCAAGAGACCCAGTACTTC.

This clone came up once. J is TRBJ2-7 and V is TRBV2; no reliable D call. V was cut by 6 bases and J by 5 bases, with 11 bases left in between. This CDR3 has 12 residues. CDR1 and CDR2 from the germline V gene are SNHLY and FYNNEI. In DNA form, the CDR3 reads TGTGCCAGCAGCGGGTTACCTGACGAGCAGTACTTC. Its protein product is CASSGLPDEQYF.

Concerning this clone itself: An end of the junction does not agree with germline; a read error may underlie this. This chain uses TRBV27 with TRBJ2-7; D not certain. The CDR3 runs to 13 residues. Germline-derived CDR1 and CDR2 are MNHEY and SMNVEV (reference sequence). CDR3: CASGLLSSYEQYF. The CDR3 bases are TGTGCCAGCGGTTTACTGAGCTCCTACGAGCAGTACTTC.

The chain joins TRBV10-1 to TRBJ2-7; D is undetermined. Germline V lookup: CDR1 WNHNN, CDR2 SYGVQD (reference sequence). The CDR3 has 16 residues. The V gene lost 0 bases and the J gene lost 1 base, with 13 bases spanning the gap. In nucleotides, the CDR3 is TGCGCCAGCAGTGAGTCGCCGCGGCTAACATCCTACGAGCAGTACTTC. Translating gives CASSESPRLTSYEQYF.

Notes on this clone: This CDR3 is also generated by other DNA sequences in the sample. The CDR3 sequence is CASSGGTGGQPQHF. CDR3 coding DNA: TGTGCCAGCAGCGGCGGGACAGGGGGTCAGCCCCAGCATTTT. The V and J genes are TRBV9 and TRBJ1-5; TRBD1 matches at 11 bases. This CDR3 comprises 14 residues. After removal of 3 bases from V and 6 bases from J, the junction contained 2 bases not matched to a gene. Germline assignment: CDR1 SGDLS and CDR2 YYNGEE.

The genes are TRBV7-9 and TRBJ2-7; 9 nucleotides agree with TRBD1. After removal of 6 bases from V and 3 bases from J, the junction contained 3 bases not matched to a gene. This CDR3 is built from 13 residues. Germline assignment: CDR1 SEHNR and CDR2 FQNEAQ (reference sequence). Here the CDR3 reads CASRGQGNYEQYF. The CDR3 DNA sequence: TGTGCCAGCAGGGGACAGGGAAACTACGAGCAGTACTTC.

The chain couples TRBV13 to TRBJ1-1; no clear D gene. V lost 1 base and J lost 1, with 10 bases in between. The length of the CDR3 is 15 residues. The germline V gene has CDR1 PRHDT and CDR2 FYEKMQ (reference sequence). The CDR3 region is CASSLATLRNTEAFF. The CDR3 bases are TGTGCCAGCAGCTTAGCGACGTTGAGGAACACTGAAGCTTTCTTT.

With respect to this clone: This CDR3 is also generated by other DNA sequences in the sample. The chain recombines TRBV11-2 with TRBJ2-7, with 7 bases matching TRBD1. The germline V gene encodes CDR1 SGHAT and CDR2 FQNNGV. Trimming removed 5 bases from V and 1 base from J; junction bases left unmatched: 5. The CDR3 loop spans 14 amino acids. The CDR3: CASSARQGSYEQYF. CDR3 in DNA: TGTGCCAGCAGCGCCAGACAGGGTTCCTACGAGCAGTACTTC.